These 31 T cell receptor beta chains came from one sample sequenced in a study of breast tumors, draining lymph nodes, adjacent tissues. Samples came from axillary lymph nodes draining the breast cancer. TCRdb processed the multiplex PCR reads anew with MiXCR; each CDR3 protein has one entry. The sample includes around 150,000 distinct CDR3 sequences, about 20% of them seen just once. The sequenced sample was axillary lymph node tissue. These receptor sequences come from a female donor with breast cancer. Some clones in this sample may be carry-over from other donors' samples.

This clonotype was seen more than once but under ten times. The chain joins TRBV28 to TRBJ1-4, with D perhaps TRBD1 (6 bases). The CDR3 loop spans 16 amino acids. Germline V lookup: CDR1 MDHEN, CDR2 SYDVKM. Trimming removed 6 bases from V and 6 bases from J, with 20 bases in between. The CDR3: CASRRYRDAGDEKLFF. The CDR3 DNA sequence: TGTGCCAGCAGGAGATACAGGGATGCGGGGGATGAAAAACTGTTTTTT.

This clonotype was seen many times. This sequence joins TRBV11-2 and TRBJ2-5; D is unclear. The CDR3 has 14 residues. Trimming shortened V by 5 bases and J by 1 base, and 11 bases separated the two germline ends. CDR1 and CDR2 from the germline V gene are SGHAT and FQNNGV. This CDR3 reads CASSPTRLQETQYF. CDR3 DNA sequence: TGTGCCAGCAGCCCGACCAGACTCCAAGAGACCCAGTACTTC.

Many counts were recorded for this clonotype. The rearrangement links TRBV5-6 to TRBJ1-2; D is unresolved. There are 14 residues in the CDR3. CDR1 is SGHDT, CDR2 YYEEEE, per germline. V was pared by 2 bases and J by 6 bases, with 14 bases between. CDR3 sequence: CASSFGAGDHGYTF. CDR3 nucleotide sequence: TGTGCCAGCAGCTTCGGCGCAGGCGATCATGGCTACACCTTC.

This clonotype was detected ten times or more. This sequence joins TRBV28 and TRBJ2-3; perhaps TRBD2 as D (6 bases). The CDR3 is 15 residues long. V lost 5 bases to trimming and J lost 2 bases, with 14 bases between them. CDR1 MDHEN and CDR2 SYDVKM come from the germline V gene. The CDR3 coding sequence is TGTGCCAGCAGTCGACAGCGGGTTACCACAGATACGCAGTATTTT. Amino acids: CASSRQRVTTDTQYF.

This clonotype was detected only a few times. The chain uses TRBV6-1 and TRBJ1-5; D is unclear. The V and J ends lost 2 bases and 9 bases respectively, with 14 bases between them. The CDR3 runs to 14 residues. Germline values: CDR1 MNHNS, CDR2 SASEGT. The CDR3 sequence: CASSESSSTGPQHF. CDR3 coding DNA: TGTGCCAGCAGTGAATCGTCCAGTACGGGGCCCCAGCATTTT.

Concerning this clonotype: With a much larger clone just one base away, this may be a read error. This sequence joins TRBV20-1 and TRBJ2-5; D is perhaps TRBD2 (6 bases). The CDR3 extends over 17 amino acids. Germline V gene data show CDR1 as DFQATT and CDR2 as SNEGSKA (reference sequence). The chain's CDR3 is CSARGSGTGLLQETRYF. DNA for the CDR3: TGCAGTGCTAGAGGTAGTGGGACGGGACTTCTTCAAGAGACCCGGTACTTC.

This clonotype was seen ten or more times. The rearrangement joins TRBV15 to TRBJ2-7, with a weak D call TRBD1 (6 bases). The V and J ends lost 3 bases and 2 bases respectively, with 17 bases between them. Per the germline V gene, CDR1 is LNHNV and CDR2 is YYDKDF (reference sequence). The CDR3 sequence is 16 residues long. CDR3 nucleotide sequence: TGTGCCACCAGCAGCAAACAGGGCAGTTTGCCCTACGAGCAGTACTTC. Protein: CATSSKQGSLPYEQYF. The variable domain in full, completed from reference TRBV15 and TRBJ2-7, reads DAMVIQNPRYQVTQFGKPVTLSCSQTLNHNVMYWYQQKSSQAPKLLFHYYDKDFNNEADTPDNFQSRRPNTSFCFLDIRSPGLGDTAMYLCATSSKQGSLPYEQYFGPGTRLTVT.

This clonotype was seen at least ten times. The chain uses TRBV7-2 and TRBJ2-7; TRBD1 matches at 7 bases. After removal of 2 bases from V and 1 base from J, the junction contained 5 bases not matched to a gene. CDR3 length: 15 residues. From germline, CDR1 is SGHTA and CDR2 FQGNSA. The CDR3 nucleotides read TGTGCCAGCAGCTTATCAGGGGGAATTTCCTACGAGCAGTACTTC. The encoded protein is CASSLSGGISYEQYF. The full variable domain, with the rest looked up from reference TRBV7-2 and TRBJ2-7, is GAGVSQSPSNKVTEKGKDVELRCDPISGHTALYWYRQSLGQGLEFLIYFQGNSAPDKSGLPSDRFSAERTGGSVSTLTIQRTQQEDSAVYLCASSLSGGISYEQYFGPGTRLTVT.

In its sample, this clonotype was seen many times. V gene TRBV19 combines with J gene TRBJ2-2, with 11 nucleotides matching TRBD2. The V and J ends lost 2 bases and 5 bases, in that order; junction bases with no gene match: 1. In germline, CDR1 is LNHDA, CDR2 SQIVND (reference sequence). This CDR3 comprises 15 residues. CDR3 bases: TGTGCCAGTAGTATACGGACTAGCGGGACCGGGGAGCTGTTTTTT. This codes for CASSIRTSGTGELFF.

This clonotype came up many times. J is TRBJ2-2 and V is TRBV7-2, with 7 bases matching TRBD2. The ends lost 5 bases at V and 0 bases at J; junction bases unmatched: 6. Germline-derived CDR1 and CDR2 are SGHTA and FQGNSA. The CDR3 is 16 residues long. The CDR3 spells CASSVTSASNTGELFF. CDR3 in DNA: TGTGCCAGCAGCGTCACTAGCGCCTCGAACACCGGGGAGCTGTTTTTT. Together with reference TRBV7-2 and TRBJ2-2, the CDR3 gives the full variable domain: GAGVSQSPSNKVTEKGKDVELRCDPISGHTALYWYRQSLGQGLEFLIYFQGNSAPDKSGLPSDRFSAERTGGSVSTLTIQRTQQEDSAVYLCASSVTSASNTGELFFGEGSRLTVL.

There are many counts of this clonotype. V is TRBV2 and J is TRBJ1-4, with 8 nucleotides matching TRBD1. The CDR3 extends over 13 amino acids. V lost 11 bases and J lost 6; bases outside the gene matches: 8. The germline V gene has CDR1 SNHLY and CDR2 FYNNEI. Here the CDR3 reads CASQGGFYEKLFF. The DNA for the CDR3 is TGTGCCTCACAGGGGGGGTTTTATGAAAAACTGTTTTTT.

A remark on this clonotype: A read error is possible here, since a much larger clone lies one base away. The gene calls are TRBV30 and TRBJ2-7; 7 bases are a match to TRBD2. Looked up from germline, CDR1 is GTSNPN and CDR2 is SVGIG (reference sequence). CDR3 size: 10 residues. Here the CDR3 reads CAGGDYKQYF. The CDR3 nucleotides are TGTGCTGGCGGGGACTACAAGCAGTACTTC. Based on the CDR3 plus reference TRBV30 and TRBJ2-7, the full variable domain is SQTIHQWPATLVQPVGSPLSLECTVEGTSNPNLYWYRQAAGRGLQLLFYSVGIGQISSEVPQNLSASRPQDRQFILSSKKLLLSDSGFYLCAGGDYKQYFGPGTRLTVT.

This clonotype was observed at least ten times. The chain couples TRBV6-6 to TRBJ1-3; 8 bases map to TRBD1. Germline CDR1 and CDR2: MNHNY and SVGAGI (reference sequence). The V segment lost 5 bases and the J segment 3 bases; nucleotides outside the gene matches: 0. The CDR3 covers 13 residues. The CDR3 nucleotides are TGTGCCAGCAGTGACAGGGGTGGAAACACCATATATTTT. Its protein product is CASSDRGGNTIYF.

This clonotype occurred many times. The CDR3 spells CATSGLSTSGRTDTQYF. The CDR3 bases are TGTGCCACCAGTGGCCTCTCGACTAGCGGGAGAACAGATACGCAGTATTTT. The chain has TRBV24-1 and TRBJ2-3; 12 nucleotides line up with TRBD2. This CDR3 comprises 17 residues. Germline assignment: CDR1 KGHDR and CDR2 SFDVKD. V gave up 5 bases and J gave up 3 bases; unmatched junction bases: 8.

In this sample, this clonotype turned up many times. J is TRBJ2-5 and V is TRBV29-1, with D perhaps matching TRBD1 (5 bases). In germline, CDR1 is SQVTM, CDR2 ANQGSEA. CDR3 length: 13 amino acids. V lost 4 bases, J lost 0 bases, and 9 bases lay in between. CDR3 residues: CSVADTYQETQYF. Here the CDR3 DNA reads TGCAGCGTTGCGGACACGTACCAAGAGACCCAGTACTTC.

This clonotype was seen many times. The chain recombines TRBV28 with TRBJ2-3; D not certain. CDR3 length equals 12 residues. Germline assignment: CDR1 MDHEN and CDR2 SYDVKM. CDR3: CATVGQTDTQYF. CDR3 DNA sequence: TGTGCGACGGTAGGGCAAACAGATACGCAGTATTTT.

For this clonotype: With a much larger clone just one base away, this may be a read error. The chain recombines TRBV20-1 with TRBJ2-1; 7 nucleotides match TRBD1. Germline CDR1 and CDR2: DFQATT and SNEGSKA (reference sequence). The CDR3 spans 15 residues. For the CDR3, the DNA is TGCAATGCTAGATCCCAGGGGGTTTCGCTCTATGAGCAGTTCTTC. It specifies CNARSQGVSLYEQFF.

This clonotype was found many times. The rearrangement uses TRBV20-1 and TRBJ2-7; 7 bases line up with TRBD1. Germline CDR1 reads DFQATT; CDR2 reads SNEGSKA (reference sequence). Unmatched junction bases numbered 3, after V lost 2 bases and J lost 5 bases. The CDR3 is 12 amino acids. The CDR3 DNA follows: TGCAGTGCTAGACAGGGGGTCCACGAGCAGTACTTC. Amino acids: CSARQGVHEQYF.

This clonotype was seen ten or more times. The chain employs TRBV7-2 and TRBJ2-7, with 14 bases lining up with TRBD2. CDR3 length equals 15 residues. The junction had 9 bases not matched to a gene; V was cut back by 6 bases and J by 8 bases. Germline CDR1 SGHTA, CDR2 FQGNSA. The CDR3 loop reads CASRYGTSGSFQQYF. The CDR3 DNA is TGTGCCAGCAGATACGGGACTAGCGGGAGTTTTCAGCAGTACTTC.

V and J are TRBV18 and TRBJ2-1; TRBD2 matches at 7 bases. CDR3 size: 15 residues. The germline CDR1 and CDR2 sequences are KGHSH and LQKENI. V shed 6 bases and J 2 bases; nucleotides not matched to a gene: 7. The CDR3 is CASSLGTTAYNEQFF. DNA for the CDR3: TGTGCCAGCTCCCTGGGGACTACAGCCTACAATGAGCAGTTCTTC.

This clonotype has a single count. This may come from a read error, since a much larger clone is one base off. The V and J genes are TRBV5-4 and TRBJ2-7; TRBD1 agrees at 11 bases. Germline V gene sequence: CDR1 SGHNT, CDR2 YYREEE (reference sequence). The CDR3 is 16 residues long. CDR3 loop: CASSPSPGQGVYGQYF. CDR3 nucleotide sequence: TGTGCCAGCAGCCCTAGCCCGGGACAGGGGGTCTACGGGCAGTACTTC.

This clonotype was counted many times. The V gene is TRBV6-5, the J gene TRBJ2-7, with 10 bases identical to TRBD2. CDR3 size: 16 residues. Germline V gene sequence: CDR1 MNHEY, CDR2 SVGAGI. Trimming took 6 bases from V and 5 from J; bases not matched to a gene: 13. The CDR3 DNA sequence: TGTGCCAGCAGACAAAGGCCCAGCGGGAGGGCCGACGAGCAGTACTTC. Its protein product is CASRQRPSGRADEQYF.

This clonotype was recorded at least ten times. The CDR3 loop is CSARALQGVDASYNEQFF. In nucleotides, the CDR3 is TGCAGTGCTAGAGCGCTACAGGGCGTCGACGCATCCTACAATGAGCAGTTCTTC. The chain combines TRBV20-1 with TRBJ2-1; D may be TRBD1 (6 bases). The CDR3 has 18 amino acids. Germline assignment: CDR1 DFQATT and CDR2 SNEGSKA (reference sequence). Trimming took 1 base from V and 1 from J, leaving 20 bases between them.

This clonotype was detected ten times or more. The CDR3 sequence: CATSSRGGGELFF. CDR3 DNA: TGTGCCACAAGTTCAAGGGGGGGCGGGGAGCTGTTTTTT. The gene calls are TRBV19 and TRBJ2-2; D possibly corresponds to TRBD2 (7 bases). The CDR3 runs to 13 residues. The germline gives CDR1 LNHDA, CDR2 SQIVND (reference sequence). The V and J ends lost 10 bases and 7 bases respectively, with 16 bases between them.

This clonotype was counted many times. The V call is TRBV12-3 or TRBV12-4, the J call TRBJ2-1, with unresolved D. V was trimmed by 3 bases and J by 5 bases, leaving 11 bases between them. The CDR3 consists of 14 residues. CDR3: CASSLNLGNNEQFF. DNA of the CDR3: TGTGCCAGCAGTTTGAACCTGGGGAACAATGAGCAGTTCTTC.

Many counts were recorded for this clonotype. The gene calls are TRBV28 and TRBJ2-7, with 7 bases lining up with TRBD2. Germline CDR1 is MDHEN and CDR2 is SYDVKM. This CDR3 comprises 15 residues. The ends lost 3 bases at V and 4 bases at J; junction bases unmatched: 9. This CDR3 reads CASSFYAGARYEQYF. CDR3 DNA sequence: TGTGCCAGCAGTTTCTATGCGGGAGCGAGGTACGAGCAGTACTTC. The variable domain in full, completed from reference TRBV28 and TRBJ2-7, reads DVKVTQSSRYLVKRTGEKVFLECVQDMDHENMFWYRQDPGLGLRLIYFSYDVKMKEKGDIPEGYSVSREKKERFSLILESASTNQTSMYLCASSFYAGARYEQYFGPGTRLTVT.

This clonotype was found many times. The chain joins TRBV24-1 to TRBJ2-5, with 14 bases lining up with TRBD2. CDR1 and CDR2 (germline): KGHDR, SFDVKD. The length of the CDR3 is 16 residues. The junction had 6 bases not matched to a gene; V was cut back by 4 bases and J by 6 bases. The CDR3 reads CATSESGLAGGQTQYF. In DNA, the CDR3 is TGTGCCACCAGTGAATCTGGACTAGCGGGAGGTCAGACCCAGTACTTC.

This clonotype was detected ten times or more. This chain joins TRBV7-8 and TRBJ2-2, with D unclear. Germline V lookup: CDR1 SGHVS, CDR2 FQNEAQ. There are 15 residues in the CDR3. The V and J ends lost 4 bases and 0 bases respectively, with 9 bases between them. CDR3 in DNA: TGTGCCAGCAGCTGGCGAGAGACGAACACCGGGGAGCTGTTTTTT. It codes for CASSWRETNTGELFF.

This clonotype was seen at least ten times. CDR3 residues: CASRSLAGVTNEQFF. CDR3 nucleotides: TGTGCCAGCAGATCATTAGCGGGAGTAACCAATGAGCAGTTCTTC. The V call is TRBV6-2 or TRBV6-3, the J call TRBJ2-1; 9 bases fit TRBD2. Per germline, CDR1 MNHEY and CDR2 SVGEGT. The CDR3 runs 15 residues. The J segment lost 6 bases and the V segment lost 6 bases, leaving 9 bases of the junction unmatched.

This clonotype was detected ten times or more. The chain employs TRBV9 and TRBJ1-2; no reliable D call. Per germline, CDR1 SGDLS and CDR2 YYNGEE. The V end was cut by 0 bases, the J end by 4 bases, with 10 bases between. CDR3 length equals 14 residues. The CDR3 region is CASSVDRYGYGYTF. In nucleotides, the CDR3 is TGTGCCAGCAGCGTAGATAGGTACGGCTATGGCTACACCTTC.

This chain links TRBV20-1 with TRBJ1-2; 8 bases map to TRBD1. CDR3 size: 13 residues. Trimming at V came to 6 bases and at J to 8 bases, leaving 11 bases not matched to a gene. CDR1 and CDR2 from the germline V gene are DFQATT and SNEGSKA (reference sequence). The DNA of the CDR3 is TGCAGTGCCTCAACACAGGGGGGGGAGGGCTACACCTTC. Its translation is CSASTQGGEGYTF.